These 9 T cell receptor beta chains were all obtained from the same sample, sequenced in a study of CD8 T cells in Susac syndrome (dated by TCRdb to the late 2010s). Library preparation was by the immunoSEQ multiplex PCR assay. RNA was extracted using the RNeasy kit, and about 0.5 to 1 microgram was reverse transcribed with random hexamers. Using fastp trimming at Q25 and MiXCR clonotype assembly, TCRdb reanalyzed the public sequencing data and kept in-frame beta chains. Identical CDR3 protein sequences are pooled into one entry, listed with their most common genes and DNA. The sample table lists some 65,000 distinct CDR3 sequences, just under 95% of them with a count of one. The ten largest clones add up to 0.45% to 0.65% of the sample. Input material: CD8+ T cells from PBMCs. The receptor source for this set is a human donor with multiple sclerosis.

This sequence joins TRBV9 and TRBJ2-1; D may match TRBD1 or TRBD2 (5 bases each). Germline V gene lookup returns CDR1 SGDLS and CDR2 YYNGEE. The CDR3 length is 15 residues. V lost 3 bases, J lost 7 bases, and 17 bases lay in between. CDR3 sequence: CASSDRPGPGNEQFF. The CDR3 DNA is TGTGCCAGCAGCGACAGGCCGGGCCCGGGGAATGAGCAGTTCTTC.

The chain carries TRBV27 and TRBJ2-3; 10 nucleotides match TRBD2. Germline CDR1 MNHEY, CDR2 SMNVEV (reference sequence). V shed 6 bases and J 8 bases; nucleotides not matched to a gene: 5. The CDR3 is made up of 13 amino acids. As DNA, the CDR3 is TGTGCCAGCAGACCCACTAGCGGGGTTACGCAGTATTTT. It is translated as CASRPTSGVTQYF.

The chain carries TRBV30 and TRBJ2-7; 9 positions agree with TRBD1. The V and J ends lost 3 bases and 7 bases, in that order; junction bases with no gene match: 7. CDR1 and CDR2 from the germline V gene are GTSNPN and SVGIG (reference sequence). CDR3 length: 13 amino acids. The CDR3 sequence is CAWSDGQGNEQYF. DNA for the CDR3: TGTGCCTGGAGCGATGGACAGGGGAATGAGCAGTACTTC.

V usage is TRBV27 and J usage is TRBJ2-5; TRBD1 is a possible D gene (5 bases). In germline, CDR1 is MNHEY, CDR2 SMNVEV (reference sequence). This CDR3 spans 14 amino acids. Between the trimmed V and J ends, which lost 8 bases and 5 bases, there was a span of 18 bases. In nucleotides, the CDR3 is TGTGCCAGCGGGCAGGGCGGCCCAGATGAGACCCAGTACTTC. It yields the protein CASGQGGPDETQYF.

The V and J genes are TRBV20-1 and TRBJ2-1; 8 nucleotides match TRBD2. With 3 bases clipped from V and 7 bases from J, the junction kept 5 bases outside the gene matches. CDR1 is DFQATT, CDR2 SNEGSKA, per germline (reference sequence). This CDR3 region has 13 residues. CDR3 in amino acids: CSASVGRGNEQFF. Written as DNA, the CDR3 is TGCAGTGCTAGTGTCGGGAGGGGGAATGAGCAGTTCTTC.

The V and J genes are TRBV5-1 and TRBJ2-1; no firm D call. The CDR3 has 13 residues. Germline V lookup: CDR1 SGHRS, CDR2 YFSETQ. V lost 6 bases and J lost 6, with 13 bases in between. The CDR3 DNA sequence: TGCGCCAGCATGAAAGGTCGCTTCAATGAGCAGTTCTTC. As protein: CASMKGRFNEQFF.

This chain joins TRBV7-9 and TRBJ1-2; tentatively, D is TRBD1 (5 bases). The CDR3 consists of 17 residues. Germline lookup yields CDR1 SEHNR and CDR2 FQNEAQ (reference sequence). The V gene lost 5 bases and the J gene lost 4 bases, with 23 bases spanning the gap. CDR3 protein: CASSVLLDLEGTYGYTF. The CDR3, as DNA: TGTGCCAGCAGCGTGCTCCTGGACTTAGAGGGGACCTATGGCTACACCTTC. Based on the CDR3 plus reference TRBV7-9 and TRBJ1-2, the full variable domain is DTGVSQNPRHKITKRGQNVTFRCDPISEHNRLYWYRQTLGQGPEFLTYFQNEAQLEKSRLLSDRFSAERPKGSFSTLEIQRTEQGDSAMYLCASSVLLDLEGTYGYTFGSGTRLTVV.

The rearrangement uses TRBV28 and TRBJ2-1; D call uncertain. Germline assignment: CDR1 MDHEN and CDR2 SYDVKM. This CDR3 is 10 amino acids long. V gave up 3 bases and J gave up 9 bases, with 3 bases separating them. This CDR3 is CASSLGEQFF. In DNA form, the CDR3 reads TGTGCCAGCAGTTTGGGTGAGCAGTTCTTC. The variable domain in full, with the rest retrieved from reference TRBV28 and TRBJ2-1, is DVKVTQSSRYLVKRTGEKVFLECVQDMDHENMFWYRQDPGLGLRLIYFSYDVKMKEKGDIPEGYSVSREKKERFSLILESASTNQTSMYLCASSLGEQFFGPGTRLTVL.

V is TRBV3-1 and J is TRBJ1-2; maybe TRBD1 (5 bases). The CDR3 totals 13 residues. Trimming took off 4 bases at V and 8 bases at J, with 14 bases between the two ends. Germline assignment: CDR1 LGHDT and CDR2 YNNKEL (reference sequence). CDR3 amino acids: CASSPYGALGYTF. The CDR3 coding sequence is TGTGCCAGCAGCCCTTACGGGGCCCTCGGCTACACCTTC.